The source of this T cell receptor (beta chain) is a study of cytomegalovirus exposure and HLA in healthy donors. Broader study findings: In a later analysis, most CMV-associated TCR beta chains appeared HLA-restricted. The productive fraction for most TCR beta V segments was about 90% or about 30% in an earlier analysis.

Use of 60 Vbeta and 13 Jbeta primers characterized the PCR. The repertoire was sequenced with immunoSEQ multiplex PCR; TCRdb's copy has only in-frame clones and lacks some. This table has over 150,000 clones, approximately 90% appearing once. As for this clone: Its antigen remains unidentified.

The germline V gene has CDR1 SQVTM and CDR2 ANQGSEA. This CDR3 comprises 13 residues. After removal of 6 bases from V and 3 bases from J, the junction contained 6 bases not matched to a gene. The rearrangement joins TRBV29-1 to TRBJ2-7, with 9 bases aligning to TRBD2. Material: PBMCs. This clonotype was sampled from a woman aged 25-40 years in good health and CMV-seronegative. The CDR3 nucleotides read TGCAGCGTGGGAGGGCGGGGGGGCTACGAGCAGTACTTC. Translating gives CSVGGRGGYEQYF.